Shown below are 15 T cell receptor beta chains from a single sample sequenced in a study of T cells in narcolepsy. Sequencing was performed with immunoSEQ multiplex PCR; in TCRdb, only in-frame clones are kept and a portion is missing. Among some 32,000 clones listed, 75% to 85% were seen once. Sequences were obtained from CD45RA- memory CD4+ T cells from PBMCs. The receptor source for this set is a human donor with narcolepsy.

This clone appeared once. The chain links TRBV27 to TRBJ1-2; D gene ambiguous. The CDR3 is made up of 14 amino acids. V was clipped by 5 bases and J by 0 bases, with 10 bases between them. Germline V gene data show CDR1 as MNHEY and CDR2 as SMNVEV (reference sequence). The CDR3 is CASSLSRPNYGYTF. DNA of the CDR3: TGTGCCAGCAGTCTTTCCCGACCTAACTATGGCTACACCTTC.

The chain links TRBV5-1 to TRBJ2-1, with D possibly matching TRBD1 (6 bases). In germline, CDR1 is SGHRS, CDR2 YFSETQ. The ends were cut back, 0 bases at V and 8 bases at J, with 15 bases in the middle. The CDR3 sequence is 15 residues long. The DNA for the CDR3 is TGCGCCAGCAGCTTGGACTTGCAGGGGCCCGATGAGCAGTTCTTC. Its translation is CASSLDLQGPDEQFF.

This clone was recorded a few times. The DNA of the CDR3 is TGTGCCAGCAGTACCCGGACAGGGCTGGGAACTGAAGCTTTCTTT. It codes for CASSTRTGLGTEAFF. V is TRBV28 and J is TRBJ1-1; 8 nucleotides align to TRBD1. V lost 5 bases to trimming and J lost 5 bases; unmatched junction nucleotides: 10. This CDR3 has 15 residues. Germline CDR1 and CDR2: MDHEN and SYDVKM.

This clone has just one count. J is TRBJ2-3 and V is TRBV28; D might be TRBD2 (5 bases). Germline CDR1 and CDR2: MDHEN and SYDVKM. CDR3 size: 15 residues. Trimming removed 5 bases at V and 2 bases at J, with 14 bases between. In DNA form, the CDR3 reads TGTGCCAGCAGTACAGCTAGCAAATCCACAGATACGCAGTATTTT. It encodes CASSTASKSTDTQYF.

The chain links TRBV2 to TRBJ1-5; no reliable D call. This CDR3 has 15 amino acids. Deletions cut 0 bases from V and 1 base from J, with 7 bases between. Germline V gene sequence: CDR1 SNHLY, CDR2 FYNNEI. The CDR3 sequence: CASSEAPRSNQPQHF. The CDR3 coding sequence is TGTGCCAGCAGTGAAGCGCCGCGGAGCAATCAGCCCCAGCATTTT.

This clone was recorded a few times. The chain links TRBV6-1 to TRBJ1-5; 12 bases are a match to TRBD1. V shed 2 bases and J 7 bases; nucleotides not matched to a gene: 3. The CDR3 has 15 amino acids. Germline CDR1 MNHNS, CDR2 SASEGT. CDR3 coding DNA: TGTGCCAGCAGTGAATGGGACAGGGGGCCCCAGCCCCAGCATTTT. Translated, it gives CASSEWDRGPQPQHF.

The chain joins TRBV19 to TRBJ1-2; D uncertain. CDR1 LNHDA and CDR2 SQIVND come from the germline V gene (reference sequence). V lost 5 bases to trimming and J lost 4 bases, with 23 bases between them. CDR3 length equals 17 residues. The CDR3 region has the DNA TGTGCCAGTAGTCCCCAAACGGGATTTACACCTCGCTATGGCTACACCTTC. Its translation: CASSPQTGFTPRYGYTF.

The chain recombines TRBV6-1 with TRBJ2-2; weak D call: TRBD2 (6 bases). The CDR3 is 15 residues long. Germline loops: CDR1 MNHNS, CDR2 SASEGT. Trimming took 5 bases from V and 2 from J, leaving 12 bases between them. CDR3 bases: TGTGCCAGCAGTAGGGACTTTACAAACACCGGGGAGCTGTTTTTT. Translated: CASSRDFTNTGELFF.

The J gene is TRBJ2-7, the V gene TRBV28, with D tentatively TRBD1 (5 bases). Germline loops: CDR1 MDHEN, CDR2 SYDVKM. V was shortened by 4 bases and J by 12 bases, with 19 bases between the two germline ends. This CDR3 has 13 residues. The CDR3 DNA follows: TGTGCCAGCAGTTCCACTGGGGCTGAATCGCGGTACTTC. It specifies CASSSTGAESRYF.

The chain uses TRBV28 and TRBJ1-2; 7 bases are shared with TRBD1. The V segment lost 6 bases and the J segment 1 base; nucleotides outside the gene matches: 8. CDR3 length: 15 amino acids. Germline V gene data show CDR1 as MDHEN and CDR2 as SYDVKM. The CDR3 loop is CASSPGTVLNYGYTF. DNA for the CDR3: TGTGCCAGCAGCCCGGGGACAGTCCTTAACTATGGCTACACCTTC.

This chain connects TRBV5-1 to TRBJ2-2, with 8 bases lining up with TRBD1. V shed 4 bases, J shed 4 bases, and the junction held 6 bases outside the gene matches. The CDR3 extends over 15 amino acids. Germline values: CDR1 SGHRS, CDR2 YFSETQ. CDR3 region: CASSRQGLGTGELFF. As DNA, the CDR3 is TGCGCCAGCAGCCGACAGGGGTTGGGCACCGGGGAGCTGTTTTTT.

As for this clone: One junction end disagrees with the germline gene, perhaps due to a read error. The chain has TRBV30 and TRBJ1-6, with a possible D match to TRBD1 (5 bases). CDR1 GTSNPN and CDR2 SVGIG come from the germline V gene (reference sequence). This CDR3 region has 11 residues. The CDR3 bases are TGTGCCTGGAGTGTACAGGCCGTGCCCACATTT. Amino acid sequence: CAWSVQAVPTF.

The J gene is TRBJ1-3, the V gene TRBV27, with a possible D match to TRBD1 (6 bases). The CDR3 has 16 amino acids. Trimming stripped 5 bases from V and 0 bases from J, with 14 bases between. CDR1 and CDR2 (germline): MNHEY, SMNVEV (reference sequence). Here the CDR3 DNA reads TGTGCCAGCAGTCTCCGGGGGCCCCACTCTGGAAACACCATATATTTT. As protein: CASSLRGPHSGNTIYF.

The CDR3 region has the DNA TGTGCCACTACGACAGGGGGCTATGGCTACACCTTC. Residues: CATTTGGYGYTF. This chain connects TRBV6-1 to TRBJ1-2; TRBD1 matches at 9 bases. V shed 10 bases, J shed 4 bases, and the junction held 4 bases outside the gene matches. The germline V gene encodes CDR1 MNHNS and CDR2 SASEGT. The CDR3 covers 12 residues.

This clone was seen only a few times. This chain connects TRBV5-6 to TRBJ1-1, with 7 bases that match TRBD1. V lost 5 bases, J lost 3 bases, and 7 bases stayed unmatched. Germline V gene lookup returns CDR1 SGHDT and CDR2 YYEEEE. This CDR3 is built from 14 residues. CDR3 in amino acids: CASRSGGGYTEAFF. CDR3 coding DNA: TGTGCCAGCAGGTCAGGGGGTGGGTACACTGAAGCTTTCTTT.